This T cell receptor beta chain was observed in a study of T cell repertoires in cytomegalovirus infection. Germline V lookup: CDR1 SGHDN, CDR2 FVKESK. Trimming left V 0 bases short and J 2 bases short, with 14 bases between. The CDR3 runs 17 residues. This clonotype was seen more than once but under ten times. Its specificity is unknown. TCRdb re-analysed the reads in MiXCR, keeping a single row per CDR3 protein. This sample carries roughly 340,000 distinct CDR3 sequences, 29% of them seen once, and the ten largest clones take about 19%. This receptor was obtained from a human donor in good health (CMV status not recorded). Some clones in this sample may be carry-over from other donors' samples. This chain joins TRBV14 and TRBJ2-1; maybe TRBD2 (5 bases). Sequenced here: cultured PBMCs, sampled from culture after CMV antigen stimulation. The CDR3 loop is CASSQDLARRAYNEQFF. Here the CDR3 DNA reads TGTGCCAGCAGCCAAGATCTAGCCCGGAGAGCCTACAATGAGCAGTTCTTC.